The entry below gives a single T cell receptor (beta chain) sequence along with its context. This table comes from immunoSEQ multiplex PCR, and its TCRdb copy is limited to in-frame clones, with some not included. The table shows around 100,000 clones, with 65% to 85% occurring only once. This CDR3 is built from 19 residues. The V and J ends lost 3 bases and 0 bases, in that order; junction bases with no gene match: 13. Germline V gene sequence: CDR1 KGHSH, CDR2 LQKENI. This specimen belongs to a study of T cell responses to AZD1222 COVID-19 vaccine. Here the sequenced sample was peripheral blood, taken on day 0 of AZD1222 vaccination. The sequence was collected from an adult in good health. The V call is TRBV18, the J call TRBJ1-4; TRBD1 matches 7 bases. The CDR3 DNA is TGTGCCAGCTCACCTCGGACAGGCGGCGGGCTAACAACTAATGAAAAACTGTTTTTT. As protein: CASSPRTGGGLTTNEKLFF.